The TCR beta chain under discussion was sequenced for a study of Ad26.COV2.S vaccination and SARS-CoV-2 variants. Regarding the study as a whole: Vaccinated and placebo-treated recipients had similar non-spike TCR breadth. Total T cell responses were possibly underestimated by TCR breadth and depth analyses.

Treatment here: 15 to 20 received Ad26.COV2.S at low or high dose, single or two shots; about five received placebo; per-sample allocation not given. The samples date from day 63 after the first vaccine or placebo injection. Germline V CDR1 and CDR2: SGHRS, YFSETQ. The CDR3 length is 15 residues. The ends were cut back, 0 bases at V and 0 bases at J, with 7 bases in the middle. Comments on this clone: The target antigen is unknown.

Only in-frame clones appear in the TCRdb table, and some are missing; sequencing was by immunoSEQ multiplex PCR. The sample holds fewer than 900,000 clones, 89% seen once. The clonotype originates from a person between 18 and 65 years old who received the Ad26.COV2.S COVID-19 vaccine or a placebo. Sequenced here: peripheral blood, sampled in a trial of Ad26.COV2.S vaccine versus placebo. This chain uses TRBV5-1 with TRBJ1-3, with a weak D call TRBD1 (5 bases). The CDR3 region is CASSLDQGSGNTIYF. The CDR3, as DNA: TGCGCCAGCAGCTTGGACCAGGGCTCTGGAAACACCATATATTTT.